This TCR beta chain is from a study of cytomegalovirus exposure and HLA in healthy donors. Vbeta (60) and Jbeta (13) primers were used in the PCR. Assay used: immunoSEQ multiplex PCR; TCRdb lists only in-frame clones, some missing. The table lists about 150,000 clones, around 85% of them singletons, with 1% in the top ten. The V gene lost 5 bases and the J gene lost 2 bases, with 10 bases spanning the gap. Per germline, CDR1 SQVTM and CDR2 ANQGSEA. The CDR3 is 12 amino acids. The chain joins TRBV29-1 to TRBJ2-7, with D tentatively TRBD1 (6 bases). This clonotype was sampled from a boy between 2 and 10 years old in good health and CMV-seronegative. The sample comprised PBMCs. The CDR3 DNA reads as TGCAGCGTTTTCACAGGGACCTACGAGCAGTACTTC. This translates into CSVFTGTYEQYF.